Listed below are T cell receptor beta chains from one sample, sequenced in a study of T-cell reconstitution after alpha-beta-depleted transplantation in children. TCRdb fed the PCR reads into MiXCR, producing one record per CDR3 protein. Among roughly 220,000 distinct CDR3 sequences listed, around 9.2% were seen once. Sequencing used PBMCs, mostly from graft donor cells, obtained 360 days after TCRalphabeta/CD19-depleted stem cell transplant. Source of these receptors: a male patient between 2 and 10 years old who had a stem cell transplant for acute myeloid leukemia, so the T cells may come from the graft donor. CDR3s include the opening cysteine and the closing phenylalanine or tryptophan. Each record gives: CDR3 protein, CDR3 DNA, D gene, clone size, V gene, CDR3 length, J gene. D genes are given only for firm matches. Clone size is not always given. Where it is, it says once, few, many or a class for expanded clones.

CDR3 protein: CASSRSSPVNTEAFF; CDR3 DNA: TGTGCCAGCAGCAGAAGCTCCCCAGTGAACACTGAAGCTTTCTTT; D gene: -; clone size: few; V gene: TRBV7-2; CDR3 length: 15; J gene: TRBJ1-1
CDR3 protein: CASSRDYEGLNTQYF; CDR3 DNA: TGTGCCAGCAGCCGGGACTACGAGGGATTAAATACGCAGTATTTT; D gene: TRBD2; clone size: -; V gene: TRBV11-2; CDR3 length: 15; J gene: TRBJ2-3
CDR3 protein: CASSRGRDQPQHF; CDR3 DNA: TGTGCCAGCAGCCGGGGGCGCGATCAGCCCCAGCATTTT; D gene: -; clone size: many; V gene: TRBV5-5; CDR3 length: 13; J gene: TRBJ1-5
CDR3 protein: CSAREPGQGPNTEAFF; CDR3 DNA: TGCAGTGCTAGGGAACCGGGACAGGGGCCGAACACTGAAGCTTTCTTT; D gene: TRBD1; clone size: few; V gene: TRBV20-1; CDR3 length: 16; J gene: TRBJ1-1
CDR3 protein: CASSLTTSYTF; CDR3 DNA: TGTGCCAGCAGCTTGACAACGAGCTACACCTTC; D gene: -; clone size: many; V gene: TRBV12-3/TRBV12-4; CDR3 length: 11; J gene: TRBJ1-2
CDR3 protein: CASSWTWSRGATNEKLFF; CDR3 DNA: TGTGCCAGCAGCTGGACATGGTCCCGGGGAGCAACTAATGAAAAACTGTTTTTT; D gene: -; clone size: -; V gene: TRBV28; CDR3 length: 18; J gene: TRBJ1-4
CDR3 protein: CASSQDWSDQETQYF; CDR3 DNA: TGTGCCAGCAGCCAAGATTGGAGCGACCAAGAGACCCAGTACTTC; D gene: -; clone size: few; V gene: TRBV3-1; CDR3 length: 15; J gene: TRBJ2-5
CDR3 protein: CASSEQGSGLSSPLHF; CDR3 DNA: TGTGCCAGCAGTGAACAGGGATCGGGACTTAGTTCACCCCTCCACTTT; D gene: -; clone size: many; V gene: TRBV2; CDR3 length: 16; J gene: TRBJ1-6
CDR3 protein: CASKAGGFSYNEQFF; CDR3 DNA: TGTGCCAGCAAGGCGGGAGGCTTCTCCTACAATGAGCAGTTCTTC; D gene: TRBD2; clone size: many; V gene: TRBV6-5; CDR3 length: 15; J gene: TRBJ2-1
CDR3 protein: CASSLDPGGAGNTIYF; CDR3 DNA: TGTGCCAGCAGCTTAGATCCAGGAGGAGCCGGAAACACCATATATTTT; D gene: -; clone size: few; V gene: TRBV11-2; CDR3 length: 16; J gene: TRBJ1-3
CDR3 protein: CSARDRGFRSGTEAFF; CDR3 DNA: TGCAGTGCTAGGGACAGGGGGTTTAGGTCCGGAACTGAAGCTTTCTTT; D gene: TRBD1; clone size: many; V gene: TRBV20-1; CDR3 length: 16; J gene: TRBJ1-1
CDR3 protein: CASSHHPQSYTGELFF; CDR3 DNA: TGCGCCAGCAGCCACCACCCCCAATCCTACACCGGGGAGCTGTTTTTT; D gene: -; clone size: many; V gene: TRBV4-3; CDR3 length: 16; J gene: TRBJ2-2
CDR3 protein: CASSESSMTGELFF; CDR3 DNA: TGTGCCAGCAGTGAAAGCTCTATGACCGGGGAGCTGTTTTTT; D gene: -; clone size: -; V gene: TRBV6-4; CDR3 length: 14; J gene: TRBJ2-2
CDR3 protein: CASSFRGTETQYF; CDR3 DNA: TGCGCCAGCAGCTTCAGGGGCACAGAGACCCAGTACTTC; D gene: -; clone size: few; V gene: TRBV5-1; CDR3 length: 13; J gene: TRBJ2-5
CDR3 protein: CASSQDLWDLNTGELFF; CDR3 DNA: TGTGCCAGCAGCCAAGATCTTTGGGACCTGAACACCGGGGAGCTGTTTTTT; D gene: -; clone size: many; V gene: TRBV4-2; CDR3 length: 17; J gene: TRBJ2-2
CDR3 protein: CASSQQGMRAEAFF; CDR3 DNA: TGTGCCAGCTCTCAACAGGGGATGAGGGCTGAAGCTTTCTTT; D gene: TRBD1; clone size: -; V gene: TRBV18; CDR3 length: 14; J gene: TRBJ1-1
CDR3 protein: CSAREGGGNTEAFF; CDR3 DNA: TGCAGTGCTAGGGAGGGAGGTGGGAACACTGAAGCTTTCTTT; D gene: -; clone size: many; V gene: TRBV20-1; CDR3 length: 14; J gene: TRBJ1-1
CDR3 protein: CASSYSMGLAGIPDTQYF; CDR3 DNA: TGTGCCAGCAGTTACTCGATGGGACTAGCGGGAATCCCAGATACGCAGTATTTT; D gene: TRBD2; clone size: few; V gene: TRBV6-5; CDR3 length: 18; J gene: TRBJ2-3
CDR3 protein: CAISESYRGEEGKNIQYF; CDR3 DNA: TGTGCCATCAGTGAATCCTACAGGGGCGAGGAGGGCAAAAACATTCAGTACTTC; D gene: -; clone size: few; V gene: TRBV10-3; CDR3 length: 18; J gene: TRBJ2-4
CDR3 protein: CAISVSGAYNEQFF; CDR3 DNA: TGTGCCATCAGTGTCAGCGGGGCCTACAATGAGCAGTTCTTC; D gene: TRBD2; clone size: -; V gene: TRBV10-3; CDR3 length: 14; J gene: TRBJ2-1
CDR3 protein: CASSQITAYNEQFF; CDR3 DNA: TGTGCCAGCAGCCAAATCACAGCTTACAATGAGCAGTTCTTC; D gene: -; clone size: -; V gene: TRBV14; CDR3 length: 14; J gene: TRBJ2-1
CDR3 protein: CASSVMASGSYEQYF; CDR3 DNA: TGTGCCAGCAGCGTAATGGCTAGCGGGTCCTACGAGCAGTACTTC; D gene: TRBD2; clone size: many; V gene: TRBV9; CDR3 length: 15; J gene: TRBJ2-7
CDR3 protein: CASSLGHNTEAFF; CDR3 DNA: TGTGCCAGCAGTTTAGGCCACAACACTGAAGCTTTCTTT; D gene: -; clone size: many; V gene: TRBV28; CDR3 length: 13; J gene: TRBJ1-1
CDR3 protein: CASSLRTRGDYQETQYF; CDR3 DNA: TGTGCCAGCAGTTTAAGGACCAGGGGCGATTATCAAGAGACCCAGTACTTC; D gene: -; clone size: few; V gene: TRBV27; CDR3 length: 17; J gene: TRBJ2-5
CDR3 protein: CASSPAGMNTEAFF; CDR3 DNA: TGTGCCAGCAGTCCCGCAGGGATGAACACTGAAGCTTTCTTT; D gene: -; clone size: -; V gene: TRBV12-3/TRBV12-4; CDR3 length: 14; J gene: TRBJ1-1
CDR3 protein: CASSLGTGLSQPQHF; CDR3 DNA: TGTGCCAGCAGTCTCGGGACAGGGCTTTCTCAGCCCCAGCATTTT; D gene: TRBD1; clone size: many; V gene: TRBV12-3/TRBV12-4; CDR3 length: 15; J gene: TRBJ1-5
CDR3 protein: CATQGDNTEAFF; CDR3 DNA: TGTGCCACCCAAGGGGACAACACTGAAGCTTTCTTT; D gene: -; clone size: few; V gene: TRBV24-1; CDR3 length: 12; J gene: TRBJ1-1
CDR3 protein: CASSSLESGQFF; CDR3 DNA: TGCGCCAGCAGCTCCCTGGAGTCGGGGCAGTTCTTC; D gene: -; clone size: many; V gene: TRBV5-1; CDR3 length: 12; J gene: TRBJ2-1
CDR3 protein: CASSWPQQPRDTEAFF; CDR3 DNA: TGTGCCAGCAGTTGGCCACAGCAACCTAGGGACACTGAAGCTTTCTTT; D gene: -; clone size: few; V gene: TRBV5-5; CDR3 length: 16; J gene: TRBJ1-1
CDR3 protein: CASGRTGSSYEQYF; CDR3 DNA: TGTGCCAGCGGACGGACAGGGAGCTCCTACGAGCAGTACTTC; D gene: TRBD1; clone size: few; V gene: TRBV6-4; CDR3 length: 14; J gene: TRBJ2-7
CDR3 protein: CASSLDSGGPADTQYF; CDR3 DNA: TGCGCCAGCAGCTTGGATAGCGGGGGGCCCGCAGATACGCAGTATTTT; D gene: TRBD2; clone size: few; V gene: TRBV5-1; CDR3 length: 16; J gene: TRBJ2-3
CDR3 protein: CASSQTQSGNTIYF; CDR3 DNA: TGTGCCAGCAGCCAGACGCAGTCTGGAAACACCATATATTTT; D gene: -; clone size: many; V gene: TRBV7-9; CDR3 length: 14; J gene: TRBJ1-3
CDR3 protein: CSALPGGYNEQFF; CDR3 DNA: TGCAGTGCTCTTCCAGGGGGCTACAATGAGCAGTTCTTC; D gene: TRBD1; clone size: few; V gene: TRBV20-1; CDR3 length: 13; J gene: TRBJ2-1
CDR3 protein: CASSSSLAGEYNEQFF; CDR3 DNA: TGTGCCAGCAGTTCCTCCCTAGCGGGAGAATACAATGAGCAGTTCTTC; D gene: TRBD2; clone size: many; V gene: TRBV12-3/TRBV12-4; CDR3 length: 16; J gene: TRBJ2-1
CDR3 protein: CASSERQYEQYF; CDR3 DNA: TGTGCCAGTAGTGAAAGACAGTACGAGCAGTACTTC; D gene: -; clone size: -; V gene: TRBV19; CDR3 length: 12; J gene: TRBJ2-7
CDR3 protein: CASSQTPWAVSSNTEAFF; CDR3 DNA: TGTGCCAGCAGTCAGACCCCCTGGGCAGTCTCTTCGAACACTGAAGCTTTCTTT; D gene: -; clone size: -; V gene: TRBV6-2/TRBV6-3; CDR3 length: 18; J gene: TRBJ1-1
CDR3 protein: CASSYGRRFRDSYGYTF; CDR3 DNA: TGTGCCAGCAGTTACGGCCGTCGATTCCGGGACAGCTATGGCTACACCTTC; D gene: TRBD1; clone size: -; V gene: TRBV6-5; CDR3 length: 17; J gene: TRBJ1-2
CDR3 protein: CASSDLDNSPLHF; CDR3 DNA: TGTGCCAGCAGTGACCTGGATAATTCACCCCTCCACTTT; D gene: -; clone size: many; V gene: TRBV12-3/TRBV12-4; CDR3 length: 13; J gene: TRBJ1-6
CDR3 protein: CASSLVRSTIYF; CDR3 DNA: TGTGCCAGCAGTTTAGTTCGGTCCACCATATATTTT; D gene: -; clone size: -; V gene: TRBV12-3/TRBV12-4; CDR3 length: 12; J gene: TRBJ1-3
CDR3 protein: CASSLGPAGASGANVLTF; CDR3 DNA: TGCGCCAGCAGCTTAGGACCGGCAGGGGCATCTGGGGCCAACGTCCTGACTTTC; D gene: -; clone size: -; V gene: TRBV5-1; CDR3 length: 18; J gene: TRBJ2-6
CDR3 protein: CASSYDGSLAADFGGYTF; CDR3 DNA: TGTGCCAGCAGTTACGACGGTAGTCTGGCAGCCGATTTCGGAGGCTACACCTTC; D gene: -; clone size: few; V gene: TRBV6-9; CDR3 length: 18; J gene: TRBJ1-2
CDR3 protein: CASSPRRQALQETQYF; CDR3 DNA: TGTGCCAGCAGCCCACGACGACAGGCCCTCCAAGAGACCCAGTACTTC; D gene: -; clone size: -; V gene: TRBV7-2; CDR3 length: 16; J gene: TRBJ2-5
CDR3 protein: CASGRGARQETQYF; CDR3 DNA: TGCGCCAGCGGTCGGGGGGCAAGACAAGAGACCCAGTACTTC; D gene: -; clone size: -; V gene: TRBV5-1; CDR3 length: 14; J gene: TRBJ2-5
CDR3 protein: CASSPVRGPTDTQYF; CDR3 DNA: TGTGCCAGCTCACCGGTGCGGGGGCCCACAGATACGCAGTATTTT; D gene: -; clone size: -; V gene: TRBV18; CDR3 length: 15; J gene: TRBJ2-3
CDR3 protein: CATEPGLAGVGTYEQYF; CDR3 DNA: TGCGCCACCGAACCGGGACTAGCGGGAGTCGGGACCTACGAGCAGTACTTC; D gene: TRBD2; clone size: many; V gene: TRBV4-3; CDR3 length: 17; J gene: TRBJ2-7
CDR3 protein: CASSYHASRLVPSTYEQYF; CDR3 DNA: TGTGCCAGCAGTTATCACGCATCCCGGCTAGTGCCTTCAACCTACGAGCAGTACTTC; D gene: -; clone size: many; V gene: TRBV6-2/TRBV6-3; CDR3 length: 19; J gene: TRBJ2-7
CDR3 protein: CASRPQGQGHTNYGYTF; CDR3 DNA: TGTGCCAGCAGGCCCCAAGGACAGGGGCATACTAACTATGGCTACACCTTC; D gene: TRBD1; clone size: few; V gene: TRBV12-3/TRBV12-4; CDR3 length: 17; J gene: TRBJ1-2
CDR3 protein: CSASDRGNNIQYF; CDR3 DNA: TGCAGCGCTTCTGACAGGGGCAACAACATTCAGTACTTC; D gene: TRBD1; clone size: many; V gene: TRBV29-1; CDR3 length: 13; J gene: TRBJ2-4
CDR3 protein: CASSLELVRVGAKNIQYF; CDR3 DNA: TGTGCCAGCAGCTTAGAACTAGTGAGGGTTGGTGCCAAAAACATTCAGTACTTC; D gene: -; clone size: few; V gene: TRBV11-2; CDR3 length: 18; J gene: TRBJ2-4
CDR3 protein: CASGTVGTDTQYF; CDR3 DNA: TGTGCCAGCGGGACAGTAGGCACAGATACGCAGTATTTT; D gene: TRBD1; clone size: many; V gene: TRBV12-3/TRBV12-4; CDR3 length: 13; J gene: TRBJ2-3
CDR3 protein: CASSFSGINTGELFF; CDR3 DNA: TGCGCCAGCAGCTTTAGCGGGATCAACACCGGGGAGCTGTTTTTT; D gene: TRBD2; clone size: many; V gene: TRBV5-1; CDR3 length: 15; J gene: TRBJ2-2
CDR3 protein: CASSGIRDSQRQETQYF; CDR3 DNA: TGTGCCAGCAGTGGAATCCGGGACAGTCAACGCCAAGAGACCCAGTACTTC; D gene: TRBD1; clone size: many; V gene: TRBV6-2/TRBV6-3; CDR3 length: 17; J gene: TRBJ2-5
CDR3 protein: CASSASSQPQHF; CDR3 DNA: TGTGCCAGCAGTGCATCGAGTCAGCCCCAGCATTTT; D gene: -; clone size: many; V gene: TRBV2; CDR3 length: 12; J gene: TRBJ1-5
CDR3 protein: CASSLVGVGNTEAFF; CDR3 DNA: TGCGCCAGCAGCTTGGTCGGGGTAGGGAACACTGAAGCTTTCTTT; D gene: -; clone size: few; V gene: TRBV5-1; CDR3 length: 15; J gene: TRBJ1-1
CDR3 protein: CATSDLDSCPDTEAFF; CDR3 DNA: TGTGCCACCAGTGATTTGGACTCGTGTCCGGATACTGAAGCTTTCTTT; D gene: -; clone size: -; V gene: TRBV24-1; CDR3 length: 16; J gene: TRBJ1-1